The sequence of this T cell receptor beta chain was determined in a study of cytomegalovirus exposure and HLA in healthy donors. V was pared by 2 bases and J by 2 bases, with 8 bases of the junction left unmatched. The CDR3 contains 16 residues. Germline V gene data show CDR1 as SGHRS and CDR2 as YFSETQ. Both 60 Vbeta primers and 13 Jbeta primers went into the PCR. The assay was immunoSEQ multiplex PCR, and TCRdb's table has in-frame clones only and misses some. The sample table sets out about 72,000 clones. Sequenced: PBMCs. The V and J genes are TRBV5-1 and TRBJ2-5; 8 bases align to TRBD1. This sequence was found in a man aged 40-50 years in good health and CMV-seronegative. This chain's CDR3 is CASSLTGGVTQETQYF. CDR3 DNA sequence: TGCGCCAGCAGCTTAACAGGGGGAGTCACACAAGAGACCCAGTACTTC.